This TCR beta chain was sequenced during a study of CD8+ T cells in alopecia areata. Study context: Dosing spanned 6 to 18 months on tofacitinib, then 6 months off drug. Treated patients received severity scores based on the percentage of scalp area affected.

cDNA reverse transcribed from extracted RNA served as the sequencing template. The repertoire was sequenced with immunoSEQ multiplex PCR; TCRdb's copy has only in-frame clones and lacks some. The data hold roughly 210,000 clones, with 40% to 55% observed a single time. A remark on this clone: The antigen remains unidentified.

Treatment described: oral pan-JAK inhibitor, 5-10 mg twice daily. Notes on the study in general: Clonality was higher in lesional than normal scalp, especially in alopecia totalis/universalis.

Germline trimming cut 5 bases from V and 5 bases from J; bases unmatched to any gene: 6. This CDR3 contains 14 residues. Per the germline V gene, CDR1 is PRHDT and CDR2 is FYEKMQ (reference sequence). This sample comprised CD4+ T cells sorted from blood, obtained at approximately week 36, from a patient treated with tofacitinib. The V and J genes are TRBV13 and TRBJ2-7; TRBD2 aligns across 10 bases. The TCR originated in a human donor with alopecia areata. The DNA of the CDR3 is TGTGCCAGCAGCCTAGCGGGGGAGGGCCACGAGCAGTACTTC. Its translation is CASSLAGEGHEQYF.